The rows below give T cell receptor beta chains drawn from one sample of a study of T cell responses to AZD1222 COVID-19 vaccine. Sequencing was performed with immunoSEQ multiplex PCR; in TCRdb, only in-frame clones are kept and a portion is missing. The sample carries 150,000 to 200,000 clones, 90% to 95% recorded once. The specimen was peripheral blood, collected on day 0 of AZD1222 vaccination. These receptor sequences come from an adult in good health. The CDR3 runs from the conserved cysteine through the conserved F or W. D genes are given only for firm matches. Size values are once, few and many counts, or a class for expanded clones, and some rows have none.

CDR3 length: 13; J gene: TRBJ1-6; V gene: TRBV2; D gene: -; clone size: -; CDR3 DNA: TGTGCCAGCTACCGAGGACAGTATTCACCCCTCCACTTT; CDR3 protein: CASYRGQYSPLHF
CDR3 length: 16; J gene: TRBJ2-5; V gene: TRBV6-5; D gene: -; clone size: -; CDR3 DNA: TGTGCCAGCAGTTACCAGGTTGCAAGTCTCCAAGAGACCCAGTACTTC; CDR3 protein: CASSYQVASLQETQYF
CDR3 length: 13; J gene: TRBJ1-5; V gene: TRBV11-2; D gene: -; clone size: -; CDR3 DNA: TGTGCCAGCAGTTGGGGGTCCAATCAGCCCCAGCATTTT; CDR3 protein: CASSWGSNQPQHF
CDR3 length: 14; J gene: TRBJ1-5; V gene: TRBV27; D gene: -; clone size: -; CDR3 DNA: TGTGCCAGCACCCCACAGGGATCCCATCAGCCCCAGCATTTT; CDR3 protein: CASTPQGSHQPQHF
CDR3 length: 15; J gene: TRBJ1-1; V gene: TRBV6-1; D gene: -; clone size: -; CDR3 DNA: TGTGCCAGCAGTGACCGGGGGGACCGAAACACTGAAGCTTTCTTT; CDR3 protein: CASSDRGDRNTEAFF
CDR3 length: 16; J gene: TRBJ2-1; V gene: TRBV18; D gene: TRBD2; clone size: -; CDR3 DNA: TGTGCCAGCTCAGGAGCGAAGCTAGCGGGAGGCAATGAGCAGTTCTTC; CDR3 protein: CASSGAKLAGGNEQFF
CDR3 length: 12; J gene: TRBJ1-5; V gene: TRBV6-5; D gene: -; clone size: -; CDR3 DNA: TGTGCCAGCAGGGATAGCAATCAGCCCCAGCATTTT; CDR3 protein: CASRDSNQPQHF
CDR3 length: 14; J gene: TRBJ2-7; V gene: TRBV3-1/TRBV3-2; D gene: -; clone size: -; CDR3 DNA: TGTGCCAGCAGCCTCCTGGACGGATCCTACGAGCAGTACTTC; CDR3 protein: CASSLLDGSYEQYF
CDR3 length: 16; J gene: TRBJ1-3; V gene: TRBV6-5; D gene: -; clone size: -; CDR3 DNA: TGTGCCAGCAGTTACTACGGGCCAATATCTGGAAACACCATATATTTT; CDR3 protein: CASSYYGPISGNTIYF
CDR3 length: 11; J gene: TRBJ2-1; V gene: TRBV25-1; D gene: -; clone size: -; CDR3 DNA: TGTGCCAGCAGAAACATCAATGAGCAGTTCTTC; CDR3 protein: CASRNINEQFF
CDR3 length: 16; J gene: TRBJ1-1; V gene: TRBV6-6; D gene: -; clone size: once; CDR3 DNA: TGTGCCAGCAGTTACGGTCAGGGAGGGGGGAACACTGAAGCTTTCTTT; CDR3 protein: CASSYGQGGGNTEAFF
CDR3 length: 16; J gene: TRBJ2-5; V gene: TRBV15; D gene: TRBD2; clone size: -; CDR3 DNA: TGTGCCACCAGCACGAGACTAGCGGGAGAGGTAGAGACCCAGTACTTC; CDR3 protein: CATSTRLAGEVETQYF
CDR3 length: 15; J gene: TRBJ1-5; V gene: TRBV15; D gene: TRBD1; clone size: -; CDR3 DNA: TGTGCCACCAGCAGAGAACAGGGGATACGGCAGCCCCAGCATTTT; CDR3 protein: CATSREQGIRQPQHF
CDR3 length: 14; J gene: TRBJ1-2; V gene: TRBV4-1; D gene: -; clone size: -; CDR3 DNA: TGCGCCAGCAGCCCTTTGGGCCCGGCGGGGGGCTACACCTTC; CDR3 protein: CASSPLGPAGGYTF
CDR3 length: 11; J gene: TRBJ1-1; V gene: TRBV3-1/TRBV3-2; D gene: -; clone size: -; CDR3 DNA: TGTGCCAGCAGCCGTACAGGAGAAGCTTTCTTT; CDR3 protein: CASSRTGEAFF
CDR3 length: 15; J gene: TRBJ2-1; V gene: TRBV9; D gene: TRBD2; clone size: once; CDR3 DNA: TGTGCCAGCAGCGAAAGCGGGGGGGCGTTGGATGAGCAGTTCTTC; CDR3 protein: CASSESGGALDEQFF
CDR3 length: 13; J gene: TRBJ1-1; V gene: TRBV3-1/TRBV3-2; D gene: -; clone size: -; CDR3 DNA: TGTGCCAGCAGCCAATACACGGACTTTGGAGCTTTCTTT; CDR3 protein: CASSQYTDFGAFF
CDR3 length: 14; J gene: TRBJ2-2; V gene: TRBV10-3; D gene: TRBD2; clone size: -; CDR3 DNA: TGTGCCATCAAGGCGGGAGGCGGTACCGGGGAGCTGTTTTTT; CDR3 protein: CAIKAGGGTGELFF
CDR3 length: 10; J gene: TRBJ1-1; V gene: TRBV2; D gene: -; clone size: once; CDR3 DNA: TGTGCCGGCACCCCAACGGAAGCTTTCTTT; CDR3 protein: CAGTPTEAFF
CDR3 length: 15; J gene: TRBJ1-2; V gene: TRBV5-8; D gene: TRBD1; clone size: -; CDR3 DNA: TGTGCCAGCAGCTCCCGGGACAGGGACTTCTATGGCTACACCTTC; CDR3 protein: CASSSRDRDFYGYTF
CDR3 length: 13; J gene: TRBJ2-1; V gene: TRBV20-1; D gene: TRBD2; clone size: -; CDR3 DNA: TGCAGTGCTAGTTTAGCGGGATTCTATGAGCAGTTCTTC; CDR3 protein: CSASLAGFYEQFF
CDR3 length: 11; J gene: TRBJ2-1; V gene: TRBV2; D gene: -; clone size: once; CDR3 DNA: TGTGCCAGCAGGAGACAGCTGCAGCAGTTCTTC; CDR3 protein: CASRRQLQQFF
CDR3 length: 19; J gene: TRBJ1-3; V gene: TRBV19; D gene: -; clone size: -; CDR3 DNA: TGTGCCAGTAGTAAGCCGTGGGTTAGGAGGGAAACTCCTGGAAACACCATATATTTT; CDR3 protein: CASSKPWVRRETPGNTIYF
CDR3 length: 15; J gene: TRBJ2-7; V gene: TRBV5-4; D gene: -; clone size: once; CDR3 DNA: TGTGCCAGCAGCTTGGCTCCCCAGGGTGCCGACGAGCAGTACTTC; CDR3 protein: CASSLAPQGADEQYF
CDR3 length: 17; J gene: TRBJ1-1; V gene: TRBV13; D gene: -; clone size: -; CDR3 DNA: TGTGCCAGCACCCAACGATTCTTAGGGATTTCCAACACTGAAGCTTTCTTT; CDR3 protein: CASTQRFLGISNTEAFF